This T cell receptor beta chain came from a study of T cell repertoires in cytomegalovirus infection. Overall study context: Public TCR beta signatures marked donors with CMV infection and the matching HLA.

From the reads, TCRdb called clonotypes with MiXCR, one entry per CDR3 protein. The table has about 140,000 distinct CDR3 sequences, about 6.5% seen once. Study-wide findings and caveats: The cumulative frequency of public TCR beta families identified carriers of CMV plus the relevant HLA.

This clonotype was counted ten times or more. Antigen unknown. Sequenced material: PBMCs. The source of this sequence is a human donor in good health (CMV status not recorded). Some clones in this sample may be carry-over from other donors' samples.

CDR3 amino acids: CASSLETFAGGYNEQFF. The CDR3 coding sequence is TGTGCCAGCAGCTTAGAGACGTTCGCGGGGGGCTACAATGAGCAGTTCTTC. V and J are TRBV11-2 and TRBJ2-1; TRBD2 matches 8 bases. With 0 bases clipped from V and 3 bases from J, the junction kept 7 bases outside the gene matches. The CDR3 is 17 amino acids. CDR1 is SGHAT and CDR2 is FQNNGV in the germline V gene.